What follows is one TCR beta chain and its context. Sequencing was performed with immunoSEQ multiplex PCR; in TCRdb, only in-frame clones are kept and a portion is missing. The data contain 95,000 or so clones, about 85% of them singletons. This sample was taken from a study of OX40 agonist ivuxolimab in advanced cancers. The germline gives CDR1 GTSNPN, CDR2 SVGIG (reference sequence). V was cut by 1 base and J by 1 base, with 10 bases left in between. This CDR3 is 14 amino acids long. The chain carries TRBV30 and TRBJ1-1, with a weak D call TRBD1 (5 bases). The sequencing here drew on CD4+ or CD8+ T cells sorted from blood, taken in a trial of the OX40 agonist ivuxolimab. This receptor was identified in an adult with an advanced solid tumor such as melanoma, head and neck, liver or kidney cancer. The CDR3: CAWSGGTGNTEAFF. CDR3 coding DNA: TGTGCCTGGAGTGGAGGAACAGGGAACACTGAAGCTTTCTTT.